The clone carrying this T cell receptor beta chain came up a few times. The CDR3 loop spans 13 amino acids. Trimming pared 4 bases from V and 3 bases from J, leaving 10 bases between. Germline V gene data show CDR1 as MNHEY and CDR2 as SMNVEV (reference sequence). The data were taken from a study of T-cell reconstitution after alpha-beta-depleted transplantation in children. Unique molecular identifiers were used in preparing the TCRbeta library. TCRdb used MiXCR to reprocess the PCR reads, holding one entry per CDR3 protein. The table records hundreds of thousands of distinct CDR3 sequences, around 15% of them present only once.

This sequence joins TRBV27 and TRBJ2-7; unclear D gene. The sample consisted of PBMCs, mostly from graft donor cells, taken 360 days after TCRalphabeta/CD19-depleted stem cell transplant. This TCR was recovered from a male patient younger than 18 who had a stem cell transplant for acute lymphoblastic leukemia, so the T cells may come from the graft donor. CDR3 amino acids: CASSSSVYYEQYF. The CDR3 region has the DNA TGTGCCAGCAGTTCCTCAGTGTACTACGAGCAGTACTTC.